This T cell receptor beta chain was captured by sequencing in a study of blood T cell repertoires in COVID-19. For the study at large: From T cells, B-cell-depleted T cells, or PBMCs came the material, which was cDNA or gDNA.

From germline, CDR1 is LNHNV and CDR2 YYDKDF (reference sequence). With 3 bases removed from V and 5 bases from J, the gap between germline ends came to 13 bases. The length of the CDR3 is 15 residues. Original processing methods: Researchers report that nucleated cell counts were estimated from reference gene primer amplification. TCRdb's copy holds only in-frame clones and misses some; the assay was immunoSEQ multiplex PCR. For V, J and clone size, that table is used; D and trimming come from the DNA. The sample includes under 85,000 clones, approximately 83% of them seen just once. The TCR originated in a human donor in a cohort sampled during active COVID-19. The chain combines TRBV15 with TRBJ1-4; tentatively, D is TRBD1 (5 bases). The sample consisted of peripheral blood. The CDR3 nucleotides read TGTGCCACCAGCAGTATGCGGGGCCCCAATGAAAAACTGTTTTTT. Encoded protein: CATSSMRGPNEKLFF.